The rows below give T cell receptor beta chains drawn from one sample of a study of vaccination and CD4 T cells after COVID-19. No antigens are known for them. One entry per CDR3 protein results from TCRdb running MiXCR on the PCR reads. This table holds around 13,000 distinct CDR3 sequences, around a fifth found once. What was sequenced was cultured CD4+ T cells from blood. Receptor source: a human donor with COVID-19. CDR3s include the opening cysteine and the closing phenylalanine or tryptophan. The D gene is left open where the match is weak. Size is stated for part of the rows, as once, few or many counts, or as a class when the clone is expanded.

d_call	v_call	j_call	clone_size	cdr3_aa	cdr3_nt
NA	TRBV7-2	TRBJ1-6	medium-sized	CASSHMDSPLHF	TGTGCCAGCAGCCACATGGATTCACCCCTCCACTTT
TRBD1	TRBV11-3	TRBJ2-5	few	CASSLRGQGVETQYF	TGTGCCAGCAGCTTACGAGGACAGGGCGTAGAGACCCAGTACTTC
NA	TRBV6-2/TRBV6-3	TRBJ2-7	few	CASSWDKLSYEQYF	TGTGCCAGCAGTTGGGACAAGCTCTCCTACGAGCAGTACTTC
TRBD1	TRBV20-1	TRBJ1-2	medium-sized	CSARRDSGNYGYTF	TGCAGTGCTAGAAGGGACAGTGGTAACTATGGCTACACCTTC
NA	TRBV6-1	TRBJ2-5	NA	CASRHSETQYF	TGTGCCAGCAGGCATAGCGAGACCCAGTACTTC
NA	TRBV10-3	TRBJ2-3	few	CATGGLNEVDTQYF	TGTGCCACCGGCGGGTTAAACGAAGTCGATACGCAGTATTTT
NA	TRBV20-1	TRBJ2-5	medium-sized	CSATRVGETQYF	TGCAGTGCTACCAGGGTTGGCGAGACCCAGTACTTC
NA	TRBV3-1	TRBJ1-5	NA	CASSQDRVQPQHF	TGTGCCAGCAGCCAAGACAGGGTTCAGCCCCAGCATTTT
NA	TRBV5-1	TRBJ1-6	NA	CASSLLTDNSPLHF	TGCGCCAGCAGCCTGCTTACAGATAATTCACCCCTCCACTTT
NA	TRBV29-1	TRBJ2-7	NA	CSARGLGQYEQYF	TGCAGCGCTAGGGGCCTAGGTCAGTACGAGCAGTACTTC
NA	TRBV7-6	TRBJ1-1	medium-sized	CASSLQENTEAFF	TGTGCCAGCAGCTTACAGGAGAACACTGAAGCTTTCTTT
TRBD1	TRBV6-2/TRBV6-3	TRBJ2-5	few	CASTWTGISTPQYF	TGTGCCAGCACCTGGACAGGGATTTCGACCCCCCAGTACTTC
TRBD2	TRBV20-1	TRBJ2-5	few	CSAWTSVETQYF	TGCAGTGCTTGGACTAGCGTTGAGACCCAGTACTTC
NA	TRBV30	TRBJ1-5	medium-sized	CAWKGVNQPQHF	TGTGCCTGGAAAGGGGTCAATCAGCCCCAGCATTTT
NA	TRBV19	TRBJ2-2	NA	CASSIVTTGELFF	TGTGCCAGTAGTATAGTCACCACCGGGGAGCTGTTTTTT
NA	TRBV28	TRBJ1-4	NA	CASSSLDNEKLFF	TGTGCCAGCAGTTCCCTGGATAATGAAAAACTGTTTTTT
TRBD1	TRBV5-1	TRBJ1-1	few	CASSLRQGAGSNTEAFF	TGCGCCAGCAGCTTAAGACAGGGGGCAGGTTCGAACACTGAAGCTTTCTTT
NA	TRBV7-9	TRBJ1-1	few	CASSLGQTNTEAFF	TGTGCCAGCAGCTTAGGGCAGACGAACACTGAAGCTTTCTTT
NA	TRBV6-7	TRBJ1-2	few	CASSYSWGTGEGYGYTF	TGTGCCAGCAGTTACTCGTGGGGCACTGGGGAGGGCTATGGCTACACCTTC
NA	TRBV7-4	TRBJ2-2	NA	CASSLRGGPGELFF	TGTGCCAGCAGCTTAAGGGGGGGGCCCGGGGAGCTGTTTTTT
NA	TRBV4-3	TRBJ2-7	NA	CASSQDRVSPNYEQYF	TGCGCCAGCAGCCAAGACAGGGTCTCCCCGAATTACGAGCAGTACTTC
NA	TRBV10-3	TRBJ1-2	NA	CAISDMTASNYGYTF	TGTGCCATCAGTGATATGACAGCCTCTAACTATGGCTACACCTTC
TRBD1	TRBV20-1	TRBJ2-5	few	CSANGGTGKSETQYF	TGCAGTGCTAACGGCGGGACAGGGAAAAGTGAGACCCAGTACTTC
NA	TRBV9	TRBJ1-2	NA	CASSVDAQVGQLGGYTF	TGTGCCAGCAGCGTAGACGCCCAGGTCGGGCAATTGGGCGGCTACACCTTC
TRBD1	TRBV11-2	TRBJ1-5	few	CASSLGTGQGGQPQHF	TGTGCCAGCAGCTTAGGAACTGGACAGGGTGGGCAGCCCCAGCATTTT
NA	TRBV4-1	TRBJ1-2	few	CASSQNIGLLWYGYTF	TGCGCCAGCAGCCAAAATATAGGTCTCCTGTGGTATGGCTACACCTTC
NA	TRBV6-1	TRBJ2-1	few	CASSTRNQEKRSVTGRNEQFF	TGTGCCAGCAGCACGCGGAACCAGGAAAAAAGATCAGTAACCGGGAGAAATGAGCAGTTCTTC
NA	TRBV6-4	TRBJ2-2	NA	CASRGVSGELFF	TGTGCCAGCAGAGGTGTCTCCGGGGAGCTGTTTTTT
TRBD2	TRBV7-6	TRBJ2-1	NA	CASSFGRLHDEQFF	TGTGCCAGCAGCTTCGGGAGGCTGCACGATGAGCAGTTCTTC
NA	TRBV7-2	TRBJ2-2	few	CASSLNSGKSGTGELFF	TGTGCCAGCAGCTTAAATTCGGGCAAATCGGGCACCGGGGAGCTGTTTTTT
TRBD2	TRBV28	TRBJ2-2	NA	CASSLGGAGTGELFF	TGTGCCAGCAGTCTCGGGGGGGCGGGCACCGGGGAGCTGTTTTTT
TRBD1	TRBV11-3	TRBJ2-3	few	CASSLALTGQGVDTQYF	TGTGCCAGCAGCTTAGCACTAACGGGACAGGGAGTAGATACGCAGTATTTT
NA	TRBV28	TRBJ2-2	few	CASRGERTGELFF	TGTGCCAGCAGAGGGGAGCGGACCGGGGAGCTGTTTTTT
NA	TRBV15	TRBJ2-1	NA	CATSVGGNYNEQFF	TGTGCCACCAGCGTAGGGGGGAACTACAATGAGCAGTTCTTC
NA	TRBV19	TRBJ2-5	few	CASGKTAQETQYF	TGTGCCAGTGGAAAGACAGCCCAAGAGACCCAGTACTTC
NA	TRBV2	TRBJ1-5	NA	CASSVPDTRGKPQHF	TGTGCCAGCAGTGTTCCGGACACACGGGGGAAGCCCCAGCATTTT
TRBD1	TRBV5-1	TRBJ2-5	NA	CASSLGPQGAQETQYF	TGCGCCAGCAGCTTAGGTCCGCAGGGGGCTCAAGAGACCCAGTACTTC
NA	TRBV28	TRBJ1-4	NA	CASSLGRREKLFF	TGTGCCAGCAGTCTAGGACGGCGGGAAAAACTGTTTTTT